This TCR beta chain was retrieved from a study of cytomegalovirus exposure and HLA in healthy donors. Study as a whole: Genotyping showed 70% to 90% of approximately 430 donors falling in the Caucasian-associated ancestry cluster.

Note on this clone: As yet, its antigen is unknown.

Both 60 Vbeta primers and 13 Jbeta primers went into the PCR. TCRdb keeps only in-frame clones here, not all; method: immunoSEQ multiplex PCR. The sample records about 130,000 clones, roughly 83% being singletons. CDR3 length: 15 amino acids. The germline V gene has CDR1 SGDLS and CDR2 YYNGEE. The J segment lost 8 bases and the V segment lost 2 bases, leaving 10 bases of the junction unmatched. Study-wide results and caveats: What a later analysis showed was that several of the most significant clusters appeared linked to common viral pathogens.

This TCR was sampled from a girl aged 2 to 10 in good health and CMV-seronegative. Sequences were obtained from PBMCs. The rearrangement uses TRBV9 and TRBJ2-1, with 7 bases fitting TRBD1. DNA of the CDR3: TGTGCCAGCAGCGTCCACAGGGGTAATAGCGATGAGCAGTTCTTC. The encoded protein is CASSVHRGNSDEQFF.